The 21 T cell receptor beta chains given below trace back to one sample, sequenced in a study of early T cells in non-severe SARS-CoV-2 infection. TCRdb processed the 5' RACE reads anew with MiXCR; each CDR3 protein has one entry. Of 55,000 to 65,000 distinct CDR3 sequences listed, approximately 12% were seen once; the top ten hold over 1.2%. This material consisted of whole blood, taken at baseline. The source is an adult who was a healthcare worker with PCR-confirmed SARS-CoV-2 infection or an uninfected control (not recorded which).

This clonotype occurred many times. The gene calls are TRBV28 and TRBJ2-2; weak D call: TRBD1 (5 bases). V lost 2 bases, J lost 2 bases, and 12 bases lay in between. Germline V gene lookup returns CDR1 MDHEN and CDR2 SYDVKM. The CDR3 covers 16 residues. CDR3 in amino acids: CASSLPGQPNTGELFF. In nucleotides, the CDR3 is TGTGCCAGCAGTTTACCAGGACAACCAAACACCGGGGAGCTGTTTTTT.

The gene calls are TRBV28 and TRBJ2-7; TRBD1 aligns across 8 bases. Trimming cost V 10 bases and J 3 bases; bases outside gene matches: 8. The CDR3 spans 13 residues. From germline, CDR1 is MDHEN and CDR2 SYDVKM. This CDR3 is CAISDRDLYEQYF. In DNA, the CDR3 is TGTGCCATCTCGGACAGGGATCTCTACGAGCAGTACTTC.

The chain has TRBV12-3 or TRBV12-4 and TRBJ2-2, with unresolved D. The CDR3 contains 14 residues. V lost 3 bases, J lost 0 bases, and 5 bases lay in between. CDR3: CASSLSANTGELFF. CDR3 bases: TGTGCCAGCAGTTTGTCGGCGAACACCGGGGAGCTGTTTTTT.

The V and J genes are TRBV4-3 and TRBJ1-2; TRBD1 aligns across 9 bases. The CDR3 spans 15 residues. Per germline, CDR1 LGHNA and CDR2 YSLEER. V lost 4 bases and J lost 4; bases outside the gene matches: 7. The CDR3 loop is CASSPTPTGGYGYTF. CDR3 sequence (DNA): TGCGCCAGCAGCCCTACTCCGACAGGGGGCTATGGCTACACCTTC.

Ten or more counts support this clonotype. The chain uses TRBV7-9 and TRBJ2-1, with TRBD2 identical over 7 bases. J gave up 5 bases and V 6 bases, and 10 bases lay outside the gene matches. There are 15 residues in the CDR3. Germline V gives CDR1 SEHNR, CDR2 FQNEAQ (reference sequence). CDR3 amino acids: CASSLPASGHNEQFF. For the CDR3, the DNA is TGTGCCAGCAGTTTACCCGCTAGCGGTCACAATGAGCAGTTCTTC. The full variable domain, rest sourced from reference TRBV7-9 and TRBJ2-1, is DTGVSQNPRHKITKRGQNVTFRCDPISEHNRLYWYRQTLGQGPEFLTYFQNEAQLEKSRLLSDRFSAERPKGSFSTLEIQRTEQGDSAMYLCASSLPASGHNEQFFGPGTRLTVL.

This clonotype showed up just a few times. Written as DNA, the CDR3 is TGTGCCAGCAGCCAATCAGGGGAACGAGTGAACACTGAAGCTTTCTTT. This sequence encodes CASSQSGERVNTEAFF. The chain is built from TRBV14 and TRBJ1-1, with D possibly being TRBD1 (6 bases). CDR1 and CDR2 (germline): SGHDN, FVKESK. Trimming took 2 bases from V and 0 from J, leaving 13 bases between them. The CDR3 contains 16 residues.

This clonotype came up many times. Relative to the germline gene, one junction end is altered; a read error may explain this. The rearrangement links TRBV7-9 to TRBJ2-7; possibly TRBD2 for D (5 bases). The germline gives CDR1 SEHNR, CDR2 FQNEAQ (reference sequence). CDR3 size: 12 residues. CDR3 DNA sequence: TGTGCCAGCAGCTTTGGAACACGTGAAGCGGATTTC. It specifies CASSFGTREADF.

This clonotype was observed at least ten times. This rearrangement joins TRBV12-5 to TRBJ1-1; 8 bases agree with TRBD1. Per the germline V gene, CDR1 is LGHNT and CDR2 is FRNRAP. This CDR3 has 16 residues. V lost 0 bases, J lost 6 bases, and 9 bases stayed unmatched. The CDR3 DNA reads TGTGCTAGTGGTTTGGTACTGGGTCAGGGGGCTTCTGAAGCTTTCTTT. It codes for CASGLVLGQGASEAFF.

The chain joins TRBV20-1 to TRBJ1-4; a possible D gene is TRBD1 (5 bases). The CDR3 is 16 amino acids. Deletions cut 5 bases from V and 3 bases from J, with 19 bases between. CDR1 is DFQATT and CDR2 is SNEGSKA in the germline V gene (reference sequence). The CDR3 loop reads CSAVGGDAASNEKLFF. The CDR3 DNA follows: TGCAGTGCTGTGGGGGGTGACGCTGCATCTAATGAAAAACTGTTTTTT.

The V call is TRBV6-2 or TRBV6-3, the J call TRBJ1-3; D might be TRBD1 (5 bases). The CDR3 spans 17 residues. V was pared by 5 bases and J by 3 bases, with 20 bases between. Germline CDR1 reads MNHEY; CDR2 reads SVGEGT. The chain's CDR3 is CASSRTEGTKVGNTIYF. In DNA form, the CDR3 reads TGTGCCAGCAGTCGAACCGAGGGGACCAAGGTTGGAAACACCATATATTTT.

This clonotype was found many times. The chain recombines TRBV9 with TRBJ1-1; tentative D call: TRBD1 (6 bases). This CDR3 has 14 residues. Germline CDR1 SGDLS, CDR2 YYNGEE. V lost 1 base, J lost 5 bases, and 12 bases lay in between. Written as DNA, the CDR3 is TGTGCCAGCAGCGTACAGGGGATAGGGACTGAAGCTTTCTTT. It encodes CASSVQGIGTEAFF.

This clonotype was picked up a small number of times. The rearrangement joins TRBV6-2 or TRBV6-3 to TRBJ2-3; 10 nucleotides agree with TRBD2. Germline V CDR1 and CDR2: MNHEY, SVGEGT. The CDR3 has 14 amino acids. J was trimmed by 4 bases and V by 5 bases; bases with no gene match: 3. CDR3 amino acids: CASSTSGESDTQYF. For the CDR3, the DNA is TGTGCCAGCAGTACTAGCGGGGAATCAGATACGCAGTATTTT.

There are many counts of this clonotype. The rearrangement links TRBV25-1 to TRBJ1-2; D gene ambiguous. Germline V gene data show CDR1 as MGHDK and CDR2 as SYGVNS. The CDR3 extends over 16 amino acids. V was trimmed by 2 bases and J by 4 bases, leaving 17 bases between them. CDR3 DNA sequence: TGTGCCAGCAGTGAAGACTCGGCCGGCTCCTTCTATGGCTACACCTTC. Encoded protein: CASSEDSAGSFYGYTF.

This chain connects TRBV28 to TRBJ1-6; D is uncertain. The CDR3 totals 11 residues. V shed 6 bases and J shed 7 bases, with 4 bases lying between them. Germline V gene sequence: CDR1 MDHEN, CDR2 SYDVKM. The CDR3 region is CASSSNSPLHF. As DNA, the CDR3 is TGTGCCAGCAGCTCGAATTCACCCCTCCACTTT.

This clonotype has just a few counts. This chain joins TRBV18 and TRBJ1-2, with 8 bases identical to TRBD1. The CDR3 is made up of 14 amino acids. Looked up from germline, CDR1 is KGHSH and CDR2 is LQKENI. V lost 2 bases, J lost 10 bases, and 9 bases stayed unmatched. The CDR3 loop reads CASSPGTGKPHYTF. The CDR3 bases are TGTGCCAGCTCACCAGGGACAGGCAAACCCCACTACACCTTC.

In this sample, this clonotype turned up a few times. This chain links TRBV4-3 with TRBJ1-3; no firm D call. The CDR3 spans 14 residues. The V end lost 4 bases, the J end lost 0 bases, and 7 bases lay between the germline ends. Germline-derived CDR1 and CDR2 are LGHNA and YSLEER. CDR3 DNA sequence: TGCGCCAGCAGCCCGCAGAGCTCTGGAAACACCATATATTTT. The encoded protein is CASSPQSSGNTIYF.

This clonotype has at least ten counts. V gene TRBV6-6 combines with J gene TRBJ2-1; D unclear. Trimming took off 0 bases at V and 3 bases at J, with 6 bases between the two ends. From germline, CDR1 is MNHNY and CDR2 SVGAGI (reference sequence). This CDR3 comprises 14 residues. CDR3 coding DNA: TGTGCCAGCAGTTACTCGACTGACTACAATGAGCAGTTCTTC. It yields the protein CASSYSTDYNEQFF.

This clonotype has a handful of counts. The chain carries TRBV18 and TRBJ1-6; weak D call: TRBD1 (5 bases). The germline gives CDR1 KGHSH, CDR2 LQKENI. Deletions cut 0 bases from V and 4 bases from J, with 10 bases between. The length of the CDR3 is 16 residues. The DNA of the CDR3 is TGTGCCAGCTCACCACCTACAGGCATTTATAATTCACCCCTCCACTTT. As protein: CASSPPTGIYNSPLHF.

This clonotype was detected ten times or more. The chain uses TRBV11-2 and TRBJ2-3; no clear D gene. From germline, CDR1 is SGHAT and CDR2 FQNNGV. V was trimmed by 5 bases and J by 6 bases, leaving 6 bases between them. The CDR3 extends over 11 amino acids. CDR3 loop: CASSRRDTQYF. DNA for the CDR3: TGTGCCAGCAGCCGCCGGGATACGCAGTATTTT.

This clonotype was detected only once. V gene TRBV7-2 combines with J gene TRBJ2-5; D not certain. V was clipped by 3 bases and J by 4 bases, with 3 bases between them. This CDR3 comprises 11 residues. From germline, CDR1 is SGHTA and CDR2 FQGNSA. The CDR3 bases are TGTGCCAGCAGCTTCTCAGAGACCCAGTACTTC. It translates to CASSFSETQYF. The variable domain in full, with the rest retrieved from reference TRBV7-2 and TRBJ2-5, is GAGVSQSPSNKVTEKGKDVELRCDPISGHTALYWYRQSLGQGLEFLIYFQGNSAPDKSGLPSDRFSAERTGGSVSTLTIQRTQQEDSAVYLCASSFSETQYFGPGTRLLVL.

This clonotype was seen many times. The chain has TRBV7-9 and TRBJ2-3, with TRBD2 as a possible D gene (6 bases). Germline V CDR1 and CDR2: SEHNR, FQNEAQ (reference sequence). Trimming stripped 7 bases from V and 1 base from J, with 21 bases between. The CDR3 is 17 amino acids. The CDR3 reads CASNLAGIAERTDTQYF. The DNA of the CDR3 is TGTGCCAGCAACCTGGCTGGCATAGCGGAGCGCACAGATACGCAGTATTTT.